Reported below is one T cell receptor (beta chain). The sample originates from a study of blood T cell repertoires in COVID-19. Study overall: Whether acute or convalescent, the COVID-19 samples came from the United States, Italy and Spain.

Profiling relied on immunoSEQ multiplex PCR, and the TCRdb table lists in-frame clones only, not all of them. Of about 60,000 clones listed, approximately 90% are singletons. The CDR3 runs 13 residues. Trimming took off 3 bases at V and 3 bases at J, with 8 bases between the two ends. CDR1 and CDR2 (germline): SEHNR, FQNEAQ (reference sequence). The TCR comes from a man between 60 and 75 years old with acute or convalescent COVID-19. The V and J genes are TRBV7-9 and TRBJ1-1; the D is unclear. Specimen: peripheral blood. Here the CDR3 reads CASSFVSDTEAFF. CDR3 nucleotides: TGTGCCAGCAGCTTCGTATCAGACACTGAAGCTTTCTTT.